Reported below is one TCR beta chain. Its antigen remains undetermined. The record has no base qualities; no much larger clone is one base away. The sample comes from a study of T-cell reconstitution after alpha-beta-depleted transplantation in children (dated by TCRdb to 2016 to 2018). Broadly, across the study: T-cell immune reconstitution after TCRalphabeta/CD19-depleted allogeneic hematopoietic cell transplantation in children was quantitatively tracked in the study by means of TCR repertoire profiling.

The CDR3 has 14 amino acids, counting the end cysteine and phenylalanine. Left in the record is the CDR3 DNA by itself, 42 bases read in frame from the first base. From a lookup of the germline V gene (reference sequence), CDR1 and CDR2 are DFQATT and SNEGSKA. The junction shows trimming of 3 bases on V and 0 bases on J, plus 12 bases between the germline ends. The treatment or condition label, as the study defines it: allogeneic hematopoietic cell transplantation with graft depleted of TCRalphabeta T cells and CD19 B cells. The children who served as transplant recipients had been given grafts of TCRalphabeta/CD19-depleted allogeneic hematopoietic cells. Libraries were prepared through PCR. The sequencer was an Illumina HiSeq 2500. To normalize quantification of the TCRbeta repertoire, the TCR libraries were built with molecular barcoding that relied on unique molecular identifiers. In TCRdb, the public reads were trimmed at Q25 with fastp and aligned with MiXCR, with productive beta chains retained. Identical CDR3 proteins give one entry, which carries the most common genes and DNA. The sample data list about 640,000 distinct CDR3 sequences, and approximately 12% of these were observed just once. 2% to 2.5% of the sample goes to the ten largest clones.

Overall results and qualifications from the work: The high TCRbeta diversity at day 60 in some patients was ascribed to recipient T cells and intrathymic progenitors that had survived conditioning. Over subsequent months, a decline in hyperexpanded clone frequencies was noted, and after one year, T-cell counts and TCRbeta diversity were mostly ascribed to newly produced T cells. Apparently early alphabetaT-cell count recovery about two months after transplant reportedly relied on only several hundred rapidly expanded clones derived from non-depleted graft cells.

The source is a male patient younger than 18 who had a stem cell transplant for acute myeloid leukemia, so the T cells may come from the graft donor. Sequencing was performed on PBMCs, mostly from graft donor cells, taken 360 days after TCRalphabeta/CD19-depleted stem cell transplant. The rearrangement joined TRBV20-1 to TRBJ2-7; the D call is possibly TRBD1 or TRBD2, each sharing 5 bases. At the DNA level, the sequence is TGCAGTGCTAGTGGGGACCTAGGCTCCTACGAGCAGTACTTC. Its protein product is CSASGDLGSYEQYF.